This T cell receptor beta chain was recorded in a study of blood T cell repertoires in COVID-19. About the research overall: Material from acute and convalescent COVID-19 was sourced from the United States, Italy and Spain.

The Seattle site enrolled patients during active infection and followed them longitudinally. The CDR3 extends over 15 amino acids. J gave up 4 bases and V 8 bases, and 10 bases lay outside the gene matches. Per germline, CDR1 LNHDA and CDR2 SQIVND (reference sequence). Generated by immunoSEQ multiplex PCR, the TCRdb table keeps only in-frame clones and is missing some. The top ten hold about 10% of the sample, which has approximately 260,000 clones, over 70% seen once. Sequenced material: peripheral blood. V and J are TRBV19 and TRBJ2-7, with 11 positions matching TRBD2. The receptor was isolated from a woman aged 70-85 years with COVID-19, enrolled during active disease. DNA of the CDR3: TGTGCCAGTTCCGATATAGCGGGAGGGGTTTACGAGCAGTACTTC. Encoded protein: CASSDIAGGVYEQYF.